The 4 T cell receptor beta chains in this list originate from one sample, sequenced in a study of CD8 T cells in ankylosing spondylitis. Their antigens remain unidentified. In TCRdb, the 5' RACE reads were re-called with MiXCR into one record per CDR3 protein. The sample lists around 450,000 distinct CDR3 sequences, roughly 25% occurring once. Study-wide results and caveats: There was a TCR beta motif, made of eight highly homologous variants, that appeared characteristic of ankylosing spondylitis blood.

Material: blood, either unsorted or a sorted T cell fraction (not recorded which). The receptors derive from a male donor with ankylosing spondylitis.

Notes on this clonotype: Relative to the germline gene, one junction end is altered; a read error may explain this. This chain joins TRBV20-1 and TRBJ2-3; possible D gene TRBD1, 6 bases. The germline CDR1 and CDR2 sequences are DFQATT and SNEGSKA (reference sequence). The CDR3 covers 14 residues. The CDR3 coding sequence is TGCAGTGCCAGAGGACAGACCTGGATTGGCACGCAGTATTTT. This codes for CSARGQTWIGTQYF.

The chain has TRBV20-1 and TRBJ1-5; the D gene is possibly TRBD1 (6 bases). V lost 0 bases, J lost 2 bases, and 11 bases lay in between. This CDR3 has 15 amino acids. Germline V lookup: CDR1 DFQATT, CDR2 SNEGSKA (reference sequence). The CDR3 spells CSAREQGRGNQPQHF. DNA of the CDR3: TGCAGTGCTAGAGAACAGGGTCGGGGCAATCAGCCCCAGCATTTT.

This clonotype was picked up a small number of times. The chain recombines TRBV5-1 with TRBJ2-1; tentatively, D is TRBD1 (5 bases). CDR1 SGHRS and CDR2 YFSETQ come from the germline V gene. The CDR3 has 13 amino acids. V lost 2 bases, J lost 7 bases, and 10 bases lay in between. The CDR3 here is CASSLLQVNEQFF. The CDR3 nucleotides read TGCGCCAGCAGCTTACTACAGGTTAATGAGCAGTTCTTC.

This clonotype was seen many times. V gene TRBV27 combines with J gene TRBJ1-5; D uncertain. CDR3 length: 15 residues. V lost 2 bases and J lost 5, with 13 bases in between. CDR1 is MNHEY, CDR2 SMNVEV, per germline (reference sequence). The CDR3 nucleotides are TGTGCCAGCAGTTTAAGCAACGGCATGGATCAGCCCCAGCATTTT. Encoded protein: CASSLSNGMDQPQHF.